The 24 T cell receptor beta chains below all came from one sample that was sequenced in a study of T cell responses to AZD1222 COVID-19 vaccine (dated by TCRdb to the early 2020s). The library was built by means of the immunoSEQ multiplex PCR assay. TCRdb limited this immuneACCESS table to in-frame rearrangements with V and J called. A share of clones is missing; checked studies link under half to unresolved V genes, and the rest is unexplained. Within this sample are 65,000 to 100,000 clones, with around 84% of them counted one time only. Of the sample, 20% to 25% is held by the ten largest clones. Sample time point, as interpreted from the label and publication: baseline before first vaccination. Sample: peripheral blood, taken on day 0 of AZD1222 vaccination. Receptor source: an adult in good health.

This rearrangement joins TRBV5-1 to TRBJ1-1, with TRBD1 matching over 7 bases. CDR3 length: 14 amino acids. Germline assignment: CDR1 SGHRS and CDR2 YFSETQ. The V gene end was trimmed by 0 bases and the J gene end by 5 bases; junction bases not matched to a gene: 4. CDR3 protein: CASSLGQGKTEAFF. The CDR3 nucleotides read TGCGCCAGCAGCTTGGGACAGGGTAAAACTGAAGCTTTCTTT. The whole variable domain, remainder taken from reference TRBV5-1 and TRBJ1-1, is KAGVTQTPRYLIKTRGQQVTLSCSPISGHRSVSWYQQTPGQGLQFLFEYFSETQRNKGNFPGRFSGRQFSNSRSEMNVSTLELGDSALYLCASSLGQGKTEAFFGQGTRLTVV.

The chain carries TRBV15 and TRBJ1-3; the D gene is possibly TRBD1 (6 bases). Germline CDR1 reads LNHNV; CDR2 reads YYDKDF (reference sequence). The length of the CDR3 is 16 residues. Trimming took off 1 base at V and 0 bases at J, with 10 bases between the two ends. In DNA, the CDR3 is TGTGCCACCAGCAGAGGGACAGAATACTCTGGAAACACCATATATTTT. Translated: CATSRGTEYSGNTIYF. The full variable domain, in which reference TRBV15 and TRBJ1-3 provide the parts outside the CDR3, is DAMVIQNPRYQVTQFGKPVTLSCSQTLNHNVMYWYQQKSSQAPKLLFHYYDKDFNNEADTPDNFQSRRPNTSFCFLDIRSPGLGDTAMYLCATSRGTEYSGNTIYFGEGSWLTVV.

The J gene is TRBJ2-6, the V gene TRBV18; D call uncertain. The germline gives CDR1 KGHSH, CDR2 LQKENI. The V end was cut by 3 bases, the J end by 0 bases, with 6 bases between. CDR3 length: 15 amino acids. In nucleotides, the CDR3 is TGTGCCAGCTCACCTACGAACTCTGGGGCCAACGTCCTGACTTTC. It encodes CASSPTNSGANVLTF.

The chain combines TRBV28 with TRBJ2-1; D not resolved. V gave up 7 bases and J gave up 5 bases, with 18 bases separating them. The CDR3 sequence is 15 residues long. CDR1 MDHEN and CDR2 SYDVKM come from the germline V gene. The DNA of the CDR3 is TGTGCCAGCACCCCGGCATCGGGCGCTCACAATGAGCAGTTCTTC. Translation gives CASTPASGAHNEQFF.

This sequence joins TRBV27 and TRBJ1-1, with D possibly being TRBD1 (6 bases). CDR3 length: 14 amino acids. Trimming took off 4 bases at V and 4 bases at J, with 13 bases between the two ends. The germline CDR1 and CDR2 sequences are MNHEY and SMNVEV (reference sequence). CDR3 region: CASSWGRGATEAFF. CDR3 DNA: TGTGCCAGCAGTTGGGGGCGCGGGGCCACTGAAGCTTTCTTT.

This CDR3 reads CASSELSYEQYF. The DNA of the CDR3 is TGTGCCAGCAGTGAATTGTCCTACGAGCAGTACTTC. V and J are TRBV2 and TRBJ2-7; D is undetermined. The V gene's germline CDR1 is SNHLY and CDR2 FYNNEI. This CDR3 has 12 amino acids. V lost 2 bases and J lost 1, with 3 bases in between.

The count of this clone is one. CDR3 region: CASSPGTSGEQYF. CDR3 nucleotide sequence: TGTGCCAGCAGCCCCGGGACTAGCGGCGAGCAGTACTTC. V usage is TRBV11-2 and J usage is TRBJ2-7, with 11 positions matching TRBD2. Trimming at V came to 5 bases and at J to 6 bases, leaving 3 bases not matched to a gene. The CDR3 is 13 amino acids. Germline loops: CDR1 SGHAT, CDR2 FQNNGV.

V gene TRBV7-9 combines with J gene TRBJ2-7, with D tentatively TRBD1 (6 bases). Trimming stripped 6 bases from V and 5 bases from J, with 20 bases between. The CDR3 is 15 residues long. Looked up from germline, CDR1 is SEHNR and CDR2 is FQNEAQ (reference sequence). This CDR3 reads CASSLNSGTSDEQYF. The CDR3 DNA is TGTGCCAGCAGTTTGAACTCCGGGACATCTGACGAGCAGTACTTC.

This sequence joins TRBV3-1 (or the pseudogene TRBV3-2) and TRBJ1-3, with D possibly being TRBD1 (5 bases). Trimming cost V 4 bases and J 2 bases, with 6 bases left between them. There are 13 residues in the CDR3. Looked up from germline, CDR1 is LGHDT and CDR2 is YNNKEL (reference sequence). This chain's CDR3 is CASSPGPGNTIYF. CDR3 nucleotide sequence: TGTGCCAGCAGCCCGGGACCTGGAAACACCATATATTTT.

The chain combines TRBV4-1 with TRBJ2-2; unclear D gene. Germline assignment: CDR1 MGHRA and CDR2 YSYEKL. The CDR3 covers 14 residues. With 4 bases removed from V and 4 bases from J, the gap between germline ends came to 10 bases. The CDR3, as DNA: TGCGCCAGCAGCCTTAGATCCTCCACCGGGGAGCTGTTTTTT. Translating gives CASSLRSSTGELFF.

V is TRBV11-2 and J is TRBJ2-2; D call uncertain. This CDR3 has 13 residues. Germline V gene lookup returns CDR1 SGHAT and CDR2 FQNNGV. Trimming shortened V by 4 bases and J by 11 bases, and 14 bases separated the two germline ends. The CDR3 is CASSSRPSVELFF. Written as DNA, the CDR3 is TGTGCCAGCAGCTCCAGACCGTCAGTTGAGCTGTTTTTT.

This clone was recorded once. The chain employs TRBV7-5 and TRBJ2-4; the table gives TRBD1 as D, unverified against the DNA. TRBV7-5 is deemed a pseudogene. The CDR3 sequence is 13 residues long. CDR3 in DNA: TGTGTCAGAAGCTTCTCAGGGGGAAACATTCAGTACTTC. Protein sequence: CVRSFSGGNIQYF.

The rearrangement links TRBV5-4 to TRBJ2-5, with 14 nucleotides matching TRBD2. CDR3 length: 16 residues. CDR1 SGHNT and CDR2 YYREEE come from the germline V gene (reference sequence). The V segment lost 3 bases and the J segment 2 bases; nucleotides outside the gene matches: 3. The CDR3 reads CASSSGLAGGQETQYF. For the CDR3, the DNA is TGTGCCAGCAGCTCTGGACTAGCGGGGGGACAAGAGACCCAGTACTTC.

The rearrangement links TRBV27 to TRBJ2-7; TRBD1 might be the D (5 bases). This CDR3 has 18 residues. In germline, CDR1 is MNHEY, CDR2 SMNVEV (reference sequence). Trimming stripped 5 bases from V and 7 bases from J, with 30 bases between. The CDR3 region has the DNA TGTGCCAGCAGTCCCTCAGCAGGGTATCGAACGAAACCCGGAGAGCAGTACTTC. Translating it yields CASSPSAGYRTKPGEQYF.

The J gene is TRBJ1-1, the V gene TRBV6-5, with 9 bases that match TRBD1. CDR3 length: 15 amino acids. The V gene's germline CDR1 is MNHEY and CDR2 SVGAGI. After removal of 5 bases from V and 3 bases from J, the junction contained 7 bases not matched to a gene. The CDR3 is CASSHRDRADTEAFF. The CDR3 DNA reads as TGTGCCAGCAGTCATCGGGACAGGGCGGACACTGAAGCTTTCTTT.

The DNA for the CDR3 is TGTGCCAGCAGAGCCCCCGGACGGCCTAATCAGCCCCAGCATTTT. It translates to CASRAPGRPNQPQHF. The chain links TRBV6-5 to TRBJ1-5; no firm D call. Germline CDR1 is MNHEY and CDR2 is SVGAGI. The CDR3 sequence is 15 residues long. V lost 6 bases and J lost 4, with 16 bases in between.

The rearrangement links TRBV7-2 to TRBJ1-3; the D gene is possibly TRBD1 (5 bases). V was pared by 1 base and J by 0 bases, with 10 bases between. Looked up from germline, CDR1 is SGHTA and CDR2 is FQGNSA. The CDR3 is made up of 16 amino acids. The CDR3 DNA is TGTGCCAGCAGCTTAGGAGGGGCCTACTCTGGAAACACCATATATTTT. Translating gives CASSLGGAYSGNTIYF.

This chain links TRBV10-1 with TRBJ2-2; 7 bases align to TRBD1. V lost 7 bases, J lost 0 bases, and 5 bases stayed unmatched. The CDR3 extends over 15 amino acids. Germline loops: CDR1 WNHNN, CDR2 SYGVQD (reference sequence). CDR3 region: CASKIDRANTGELFF. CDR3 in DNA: TGCGCCAGCAAAATCGACAGGGCGAACACCGGGGAGCTGTTTTTT.

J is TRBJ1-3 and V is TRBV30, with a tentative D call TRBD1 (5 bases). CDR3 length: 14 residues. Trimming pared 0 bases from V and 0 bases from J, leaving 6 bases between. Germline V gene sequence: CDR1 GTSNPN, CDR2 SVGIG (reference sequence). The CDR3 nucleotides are TGTGCCTGGAGTGTAGACAGCTCTGGAAACACCATATATTTT. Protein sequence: CAWSVDSSGNTIYF.

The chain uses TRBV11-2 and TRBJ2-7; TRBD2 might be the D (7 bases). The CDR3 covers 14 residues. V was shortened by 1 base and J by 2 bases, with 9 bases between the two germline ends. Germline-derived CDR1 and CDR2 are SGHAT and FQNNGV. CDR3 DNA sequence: TGTGCCAGCAGCTTAGTAGGGGGGGCCTACGAGCAGTACTTC. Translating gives CASSLVGGAYEQYF.

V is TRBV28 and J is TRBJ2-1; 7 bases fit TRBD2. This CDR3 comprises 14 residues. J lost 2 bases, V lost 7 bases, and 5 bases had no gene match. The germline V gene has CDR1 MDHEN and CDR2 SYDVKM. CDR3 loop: CASNPGTTYNEQFF. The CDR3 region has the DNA TGTGCCAGCAACCCTGGGACTACCTACAATGAGCAGTTCTTC.

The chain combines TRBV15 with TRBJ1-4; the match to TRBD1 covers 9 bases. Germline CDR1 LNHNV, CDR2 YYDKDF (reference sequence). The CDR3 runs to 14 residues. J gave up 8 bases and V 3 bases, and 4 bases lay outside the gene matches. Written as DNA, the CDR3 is TGTGCCACCAGCAGTAGACAGGGGGGGGAAAAACTGTTTTTT. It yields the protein CATSSRQGGEKLFF.

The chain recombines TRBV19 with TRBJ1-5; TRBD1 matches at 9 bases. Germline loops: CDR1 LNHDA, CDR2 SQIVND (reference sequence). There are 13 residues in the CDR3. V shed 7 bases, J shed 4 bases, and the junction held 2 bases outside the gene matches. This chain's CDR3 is CASIGTGNQPQHF. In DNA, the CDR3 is TGTGCCAGTATCGGGACAGGGAATCAGCCCCAGCATTTT.

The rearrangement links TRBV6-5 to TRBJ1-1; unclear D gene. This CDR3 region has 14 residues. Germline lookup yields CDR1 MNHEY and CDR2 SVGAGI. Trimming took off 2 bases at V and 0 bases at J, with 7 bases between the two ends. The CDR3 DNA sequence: TGTGCCAGCAGTTACGGCTTAATGAACACTGAAGCTTTCTTT. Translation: CASSYGLMNTEAFF.